The rows below give T cell receptor beta chains drawn from one sample of a study of liver allograft versus peripheral blood T cells. TCRdb fed the reads into MiXCR, producing one record per CDR3 protein. The sample lists fewer than 15,000 distinct CDR3 sequences, 15% to 20% occurring once. These receptors were obtained from a human patient who had a liver transplant. T cells may partly derive from the graft donor. Both conserved end residues are part of each CDR3. A D gene is named only where the DNA matches it firmly. Some rows mark clone size as missing; the rest say once, few, many or name a class of expanded clone.

TRBJ2-7 14 TRBV5-4 NA NA CASSLMASPYEQYF TGTGCCAGCAGCTTGATGGCCAGTCCCTACGAGCAGTACTTC
TRBJ2-7 13 TRBV6-6 NA NA CASSYPETYEQYF TGTGCCAGCAGTTACCCCGAAACCTACGAGCAGTACTTC
TRBJ2-6 11 TRBV7-9 many NA CASSSLFVLTF TGTGCCAGCAGCTCCTTATTCGTCCTGACTTTC
TRBJ1-5 15 TRBV19 few NA CASSIDAGSNQPQHF TGTGCCAGTAGTATAGATGCCGGTAGCAATCAGCCCCAGCATTTT
TRBJ2-1 22 TRBV6-1 many TRBD2 CASSEGAGLAGTILLQSRWQFF TGTGCCAGCAGTGAGGGGGCCGGACTAGCGGGAACTATCCTCCTACAATCCAGGTGGCAGTTCTTC
TRBJ2-7 11 TRBV7-2 medium-sized NA CASSVGSEQYF TGTGCCAGCAGCGTAGGCTCGGAGCAGTACTTC
TRBJ1-1 11 TRBV6-1 NA NA CTSSLNTEAFF TGTACCAGCAGCCTGAACACTGAAGCTTTCTTT
TRBJ1-1 14 TRBV10-3 medium-sized NA CAISEAFRNTEAFF TGTGCCATCAGTGAGGCATTCCGGAACACTGAAGCTTTCTTT
TRBJ1-4 16 TRBV6-2/TRBV6-3 medium-sized NA CASSSVRTPLGEKLFF TGTGCCAGCAGTTCGGTCCGGACACCTCTGGGGGAAAAACTGTTTTTT
TRBJ1-3 18 TRBV9 NA NA CASSVSSQWSFSGNTIYF TGTGCCAGCAGCGTATCGTCACAGTGGAGCTTCAGTGGAAACACCATATATTTT
TRBJ1-6 15 TRBV20-1 few NA CSAREGQNSNSPLHF TGCAGTGCTAGAGAAGGACAGAATTCAAATTCACCCCTCCACTTT
TRBJ2-3 14 TRBV18 medium-sized NA CASSPAPGADTQYF TGTGCCAGCTCACCGGCTCCGGGAGCGGATACGCAGTATTTT
TRBJ1-1 14 TRBV15 NA NA CATSRDRADTEAFF TGTGCCACCAGCAGAGATCGGGCGGACACTGAAGCTTTCTTT
TRBJ2-1 15 TRBV20-1 NA TRBD1 CSAIPGQGAYNEQFF TGCAGTGCCATTCCGGGACAGGGCGCCTACAATGAGCAGTTCTTC
TRBJ1-5 14 TRBV28 few NA CASTSLAASQPQHF TGTGCCAGCACTTCGCTGGCGGCGAGTCAGCCCCAGCATTTT
TRBJ2-1 17 TRBV5-4 many TRBD1 CASSPGTGVSSYNEQFF TGTGCCAGCAGCCCGGGGACAGGGGTTAGCTCCTACAATGAGCAGTTCTTC
TRBJ1-5 15 TRBV6-1 hyperexpanded NA CASTLAGNSNQPQHF TGTGCCAGCACCCTAGCCGGAAATAGCAATCAGCCCCAGCATTTT
TRBJ1-3 12 TRBV3-1 NA NA CASSQPGNTIYF TGTGCCAGCAGCCAACCTGGAAACACCATATATTTT
TRBJ1-1 15 TRBV11-2 NA NA CASSLWGEGGTEAFF TGTGCCAGCAGCTTATGGGGCGAGGGGGGAACTGAAGCTTTCTTT
TRBJ1-4 15 TRBV7-9 NA TRBD1 CASSRDRGTNEKLFF TGTGCCAGCAGCCGTGACAGGGGAACTAATGAAAAACTGTTTTTT
TRBJ1-5 16 TRBV20-1 few TRBD1 CSARQRGTGKNQPQHF TGCAGTGCTCGTCAACGGGGGACAGGTAAAAATCAGCCCCAGCATTTT
TRBJ2-5 14 TRBV18 medium-sized NA CASSPAGSGETQYF TGTGCCAGCTCACCAGCGGGGTCCGGGGAGACCCAGTACTTC
TRBJ2-7 15 TRBV18 medium-sized TRBD2 CASSPTSGTAYEQYF TGTGCCAGCTCACCCACTAGCGGGACCGCCTACGAGCAGTACTTC